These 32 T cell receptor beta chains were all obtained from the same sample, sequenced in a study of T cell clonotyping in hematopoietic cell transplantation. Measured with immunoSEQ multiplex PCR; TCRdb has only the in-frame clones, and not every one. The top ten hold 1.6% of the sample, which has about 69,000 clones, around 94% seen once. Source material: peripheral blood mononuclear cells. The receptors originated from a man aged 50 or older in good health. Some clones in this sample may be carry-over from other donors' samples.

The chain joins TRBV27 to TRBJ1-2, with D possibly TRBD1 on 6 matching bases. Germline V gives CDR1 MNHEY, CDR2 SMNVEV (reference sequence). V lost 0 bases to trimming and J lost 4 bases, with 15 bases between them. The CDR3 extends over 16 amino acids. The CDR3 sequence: CASSLSYGGPGYGYTF. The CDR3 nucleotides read TGTGCCAGCAGTTTATCGTACGGGGGGCCGGGCTATGGCTACACCTTC.

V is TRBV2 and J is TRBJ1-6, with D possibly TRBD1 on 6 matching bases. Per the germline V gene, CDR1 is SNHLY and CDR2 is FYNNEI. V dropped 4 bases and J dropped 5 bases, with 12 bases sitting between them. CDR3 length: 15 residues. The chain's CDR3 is CASSAQQGDNSPLHF. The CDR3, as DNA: TGTGCCAGCAGTGCGCAACAGGGTGATAATTCACCCCTCCACTTT.

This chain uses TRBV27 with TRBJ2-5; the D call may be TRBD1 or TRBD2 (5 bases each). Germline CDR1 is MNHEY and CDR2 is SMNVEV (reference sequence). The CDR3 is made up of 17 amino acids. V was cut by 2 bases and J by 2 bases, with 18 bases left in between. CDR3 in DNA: TGTGCCAGCAGTTTAGGGTGGGGGATAGGGGCTCAAGAGACCCAGTACTTC. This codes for CASSLGWGIGAQETQYF.

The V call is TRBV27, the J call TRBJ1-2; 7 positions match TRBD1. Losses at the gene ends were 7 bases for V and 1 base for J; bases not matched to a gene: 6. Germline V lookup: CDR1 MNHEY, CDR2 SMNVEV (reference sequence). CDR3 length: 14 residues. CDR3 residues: CASKRDRLNYGYTF. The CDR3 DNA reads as TGTGCCAGCAAACGGGACAGACTTAACTATGGCTACACCTTC.

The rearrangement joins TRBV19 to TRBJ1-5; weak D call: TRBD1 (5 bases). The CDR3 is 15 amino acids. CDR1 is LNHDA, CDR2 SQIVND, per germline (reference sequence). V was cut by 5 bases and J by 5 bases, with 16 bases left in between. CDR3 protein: CASSAWGISDQPQHF. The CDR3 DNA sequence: TGTGCCAGTAGTGCTTGGGGGATCAGCGATCAGCCCCAGCATTTT. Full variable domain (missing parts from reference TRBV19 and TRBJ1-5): DGGITQSPKYLFRKEGQNVTLSCEQNLNHDAMYWYRQDPGQGLRLIYYSQIVNDFQKGDIAEGYSVSREKKESFPLTVTSAQKNPTAFYLCASSAWGISDQPQHFGDGTRLSIL.

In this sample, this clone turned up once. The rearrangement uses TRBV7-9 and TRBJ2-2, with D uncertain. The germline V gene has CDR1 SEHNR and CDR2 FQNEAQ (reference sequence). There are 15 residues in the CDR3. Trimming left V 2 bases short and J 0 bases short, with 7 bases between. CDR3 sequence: CASSLPATNTGELFF. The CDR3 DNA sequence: TGTGCCAGCAGCTTACCAGCCACGAACACCGGGGAGCTGTTTTTT. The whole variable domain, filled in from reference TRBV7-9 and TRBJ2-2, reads DTGVSQNPRHKITKRGQNVTFRCDPISEHNRLYWYRQTLGQGPEFLTYFQNEAQLEKSRLLSDRFSAERPKGSFSTLEIQRTEQGDSAMYLCASSLPATNTGELFFGEGSRLTVL.

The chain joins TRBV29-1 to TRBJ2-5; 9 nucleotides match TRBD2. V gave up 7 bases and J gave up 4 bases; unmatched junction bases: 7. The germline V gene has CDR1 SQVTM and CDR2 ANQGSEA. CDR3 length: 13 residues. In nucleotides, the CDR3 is TGCAGCGGAGAATGGCGGGAGGGAGAGACCCAGTACTTC. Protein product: CSGEWREGETQYF.

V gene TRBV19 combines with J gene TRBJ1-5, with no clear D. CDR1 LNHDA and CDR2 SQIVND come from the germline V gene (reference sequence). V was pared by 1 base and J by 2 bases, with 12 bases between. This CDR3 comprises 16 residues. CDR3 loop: CASSIGGIWGNQPQHF. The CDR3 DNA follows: TGTGCCAGTAGTATAGGCGGGATCTGGGGCAATCAGCCCCAGCATTTT.

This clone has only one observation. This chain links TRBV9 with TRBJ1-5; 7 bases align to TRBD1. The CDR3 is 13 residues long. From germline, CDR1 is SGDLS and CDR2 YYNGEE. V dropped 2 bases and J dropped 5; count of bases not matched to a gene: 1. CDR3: CASSVRGDQPQHF. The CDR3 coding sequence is TGTGCCAGCAGCGTCAGGGGGGATCAGCCCCAGCATTTT.

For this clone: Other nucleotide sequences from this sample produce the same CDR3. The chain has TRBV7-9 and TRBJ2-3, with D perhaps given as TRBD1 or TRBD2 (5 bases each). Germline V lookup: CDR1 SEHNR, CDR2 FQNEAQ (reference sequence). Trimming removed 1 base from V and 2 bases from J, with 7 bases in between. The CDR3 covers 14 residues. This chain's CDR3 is CASSLGGITDTQYF. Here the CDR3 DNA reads TGTGCCAGCAGCTTAGGGGGGATCACAGATACGCAGTATTTT. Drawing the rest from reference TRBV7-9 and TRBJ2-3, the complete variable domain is DTGVSQNPRHKITKRGQNVTFRCDPISEHNRLYWYRQTLGQGPEFLTYFQNEAQLEKSRLLSDRFSAERPKGSFSTLEIQRTEQGDSAMYLCASSLGGITDTQYFGPGTRLTVL.

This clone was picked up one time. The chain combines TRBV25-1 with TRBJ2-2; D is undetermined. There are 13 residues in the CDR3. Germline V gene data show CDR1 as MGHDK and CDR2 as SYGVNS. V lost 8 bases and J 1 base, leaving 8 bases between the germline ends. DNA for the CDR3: TGTGCCAGCTCAAGACAGAACACCGGGGAGCTGTTTTTT. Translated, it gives CASSRQNTGELFF. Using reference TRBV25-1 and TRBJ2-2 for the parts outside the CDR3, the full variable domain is EADIYQTPRYLVIGTGKKITLECSQTMGHDKMYWYQQDPGMELHLIHYSYGVNSTEKGDLSSESTVSRIRTEHFPLTLESARPSHTSQYLCASSRQNTGELFFGEGSRLTVL.

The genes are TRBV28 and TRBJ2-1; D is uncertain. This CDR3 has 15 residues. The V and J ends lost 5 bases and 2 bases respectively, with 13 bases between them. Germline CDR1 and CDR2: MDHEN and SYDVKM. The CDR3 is CASSPPASAYNEQFF. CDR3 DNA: TGTGCCAGCAGTCCCCCTGCTAGTGCCTACAATGAGCAGTTCTTC.

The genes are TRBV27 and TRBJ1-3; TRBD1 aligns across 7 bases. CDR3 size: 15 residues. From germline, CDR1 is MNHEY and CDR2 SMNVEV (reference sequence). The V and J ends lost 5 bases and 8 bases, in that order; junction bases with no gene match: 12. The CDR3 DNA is TGTGCCAGCAGTGTACAGGGGCCGCCCAGGGACACCATATATTTT. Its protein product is CASSVQGPPRDTIYF.

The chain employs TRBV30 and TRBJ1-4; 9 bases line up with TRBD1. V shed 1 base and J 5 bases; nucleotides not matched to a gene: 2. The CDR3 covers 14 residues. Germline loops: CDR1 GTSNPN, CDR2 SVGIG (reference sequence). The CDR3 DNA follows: TGTGCCTGGAGTGAGGGACAGGGAAATGAAAAACTGTTTTTT. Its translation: CAWSEGQGNEKLFF.

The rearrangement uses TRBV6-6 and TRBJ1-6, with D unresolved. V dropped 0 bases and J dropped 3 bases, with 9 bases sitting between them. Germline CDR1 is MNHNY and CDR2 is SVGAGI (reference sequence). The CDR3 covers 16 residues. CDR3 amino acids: CASSYSGGSYNSPLHF. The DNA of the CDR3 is TGTGCCAGCAGTTACTCGGGCGGGAGCTATAATTCACCCCTCCACTTT.

The CDR3 spells CASSEGGAGDEQFF. Here the CDR3 DNA reads TGCGCCAGCAGTGAGGGAGGGGCTGGGGATGAGCAGTTCTTC. The chain joins TRBV10-2 to TRBJ2-1; tentative D call: TRBD2 (6 bases). The V end was cut by 2 bases, the J end by 8 bases, with 13 bases between. This CDR3 region has 14 residues. The germline V gene has CDR1 WSHSY and CDR2 SAAADI.

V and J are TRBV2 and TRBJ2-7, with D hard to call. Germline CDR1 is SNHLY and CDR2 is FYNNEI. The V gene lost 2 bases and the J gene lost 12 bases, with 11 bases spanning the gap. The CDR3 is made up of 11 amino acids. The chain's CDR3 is CASSEITVGYF. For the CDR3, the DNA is TGTGCCAGCAGTGAAATAACCGTCGGGTACTTC.

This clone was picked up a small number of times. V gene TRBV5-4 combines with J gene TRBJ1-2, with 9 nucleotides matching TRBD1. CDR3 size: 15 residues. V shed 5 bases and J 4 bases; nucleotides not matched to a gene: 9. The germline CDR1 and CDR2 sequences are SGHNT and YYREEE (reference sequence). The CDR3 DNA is TGTGCCAGCAGTTCGACAGGGGGTGAGCCCTATGGCTACACCTTC. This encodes CASSSTGGEPYGYTF.

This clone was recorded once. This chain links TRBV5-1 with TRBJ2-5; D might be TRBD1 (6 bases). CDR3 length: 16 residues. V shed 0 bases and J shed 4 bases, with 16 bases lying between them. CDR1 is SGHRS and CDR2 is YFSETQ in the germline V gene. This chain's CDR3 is CASSLDGSGEGETQYF. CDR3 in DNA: TGCGCCAGCAGCTTGGATGGATCAGGGGAAGGAGAGACCCAGTACTTC.

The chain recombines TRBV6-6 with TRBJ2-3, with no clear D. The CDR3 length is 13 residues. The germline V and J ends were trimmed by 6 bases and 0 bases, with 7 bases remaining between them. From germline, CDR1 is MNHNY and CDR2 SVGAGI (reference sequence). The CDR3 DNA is TGTGCCAGCAGCACCGTTAGCACAGATACGCAGTATTTT. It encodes CASSTVSTDTQYF.

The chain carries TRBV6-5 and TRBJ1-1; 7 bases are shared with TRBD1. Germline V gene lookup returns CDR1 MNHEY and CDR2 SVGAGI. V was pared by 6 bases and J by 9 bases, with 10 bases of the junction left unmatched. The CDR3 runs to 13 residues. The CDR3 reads CASSQNRDSQAFF. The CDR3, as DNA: TGTGCCAGCAGCCAAAACAGGGACAGCCAAGCTTTCTTT.

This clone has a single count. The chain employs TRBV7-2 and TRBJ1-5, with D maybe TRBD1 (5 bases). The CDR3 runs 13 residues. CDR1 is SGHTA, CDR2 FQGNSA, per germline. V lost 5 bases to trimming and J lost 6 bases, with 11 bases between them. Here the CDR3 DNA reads TGTGCCAGCAGCCTCACGGGGGGTCAGCCCCAGCATTTT. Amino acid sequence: CASSLTGGQPQHF.

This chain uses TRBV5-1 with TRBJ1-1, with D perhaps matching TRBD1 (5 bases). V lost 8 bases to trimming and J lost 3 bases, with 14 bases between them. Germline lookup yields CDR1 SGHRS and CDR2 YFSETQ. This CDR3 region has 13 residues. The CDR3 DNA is TGCGCCAGGAGCGGGGGTCGACACACTGAAGCTTTCTTT. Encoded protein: CARSGGRHTEAFF.

The CDR3 protein is CASSQGDRAVYNEQFF. CDR3 coding DNA: TGCGCCAGCAGCCAAGGGGACAGGGCGGTCTACAATGAGCAGTTCTTC. J is TRBJ2-1 and V is TRBV4-3; TRBD1 matches 9 bases. From germline, CDR1 is LGHNA and CDR2 YSLEER. V dropped 1 base and J dropped 3; count of bases not matched to a gene: 4. The CDR3 totals 16 residues.

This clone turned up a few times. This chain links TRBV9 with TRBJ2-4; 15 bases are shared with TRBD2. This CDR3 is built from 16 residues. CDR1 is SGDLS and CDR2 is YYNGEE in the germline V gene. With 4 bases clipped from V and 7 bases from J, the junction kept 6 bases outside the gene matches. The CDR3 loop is CASSPGLAGGVNIQYF. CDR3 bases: TGTGCCAGCAGCCCAGGACTAGCGGGGGGGGTGAACATTCAGTACTTC.

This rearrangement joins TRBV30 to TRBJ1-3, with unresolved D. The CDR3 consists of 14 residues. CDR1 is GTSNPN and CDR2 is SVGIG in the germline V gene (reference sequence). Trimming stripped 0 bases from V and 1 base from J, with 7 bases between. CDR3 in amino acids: CAWSVVGSGNTIYF. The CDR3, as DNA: TGTGCCTGGAGTGTTGTGGGATCTGGAAACACCATATATTTT.

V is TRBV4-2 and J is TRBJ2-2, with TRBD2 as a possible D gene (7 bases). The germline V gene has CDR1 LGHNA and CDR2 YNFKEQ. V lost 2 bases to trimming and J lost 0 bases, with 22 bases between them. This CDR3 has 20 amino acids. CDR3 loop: CASSQRHAGAGFSNTGELFF. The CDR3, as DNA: TGTGCCAGCAGCCAACGCCATGCGGGGGCGGGTTTTTCGAACACCGGGGAGCTGTTTTTT.

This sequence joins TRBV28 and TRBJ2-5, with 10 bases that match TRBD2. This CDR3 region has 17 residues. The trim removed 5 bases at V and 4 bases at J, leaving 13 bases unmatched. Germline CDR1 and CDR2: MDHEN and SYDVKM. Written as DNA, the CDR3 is TGTGCCAGCAGTCCTCTCTATTTAGCGGGAGGACTAGAGACCCAGTACTTC. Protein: CASSPLYLAGGLETQYF.

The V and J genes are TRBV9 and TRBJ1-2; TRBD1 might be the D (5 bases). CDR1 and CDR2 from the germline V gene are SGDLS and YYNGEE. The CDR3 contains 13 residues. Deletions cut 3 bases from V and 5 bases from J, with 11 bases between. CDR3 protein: CASSARQGYGYTF. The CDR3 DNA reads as TGTGCCAGCAGCGCCCGCCAGGGATATGGCTACACCTTC.

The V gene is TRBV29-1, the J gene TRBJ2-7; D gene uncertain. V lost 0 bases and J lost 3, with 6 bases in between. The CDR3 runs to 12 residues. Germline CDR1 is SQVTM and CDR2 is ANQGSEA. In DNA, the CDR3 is TGCAGCGTTGAAGATCCTGACTACGAGCAGTACTTC. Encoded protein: CSVEDPDYEQYF.

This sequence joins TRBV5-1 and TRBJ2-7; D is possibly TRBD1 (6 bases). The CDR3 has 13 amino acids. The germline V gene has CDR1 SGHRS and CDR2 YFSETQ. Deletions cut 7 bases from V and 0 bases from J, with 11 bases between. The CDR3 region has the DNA TGCGCCAGCGGTACAGGGCACTCCTACGAGCAGTACTTC. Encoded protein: CASGTGHSYEQYF.

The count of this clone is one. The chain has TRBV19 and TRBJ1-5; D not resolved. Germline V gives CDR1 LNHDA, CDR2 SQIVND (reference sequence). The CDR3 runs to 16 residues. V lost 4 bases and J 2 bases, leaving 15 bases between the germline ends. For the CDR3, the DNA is TGTGCCAGTAGTAAGCGAGCCGCCGTCCGCAATCAGCCCCAGCATTTT. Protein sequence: CASSKRAAVRNQPQHF.